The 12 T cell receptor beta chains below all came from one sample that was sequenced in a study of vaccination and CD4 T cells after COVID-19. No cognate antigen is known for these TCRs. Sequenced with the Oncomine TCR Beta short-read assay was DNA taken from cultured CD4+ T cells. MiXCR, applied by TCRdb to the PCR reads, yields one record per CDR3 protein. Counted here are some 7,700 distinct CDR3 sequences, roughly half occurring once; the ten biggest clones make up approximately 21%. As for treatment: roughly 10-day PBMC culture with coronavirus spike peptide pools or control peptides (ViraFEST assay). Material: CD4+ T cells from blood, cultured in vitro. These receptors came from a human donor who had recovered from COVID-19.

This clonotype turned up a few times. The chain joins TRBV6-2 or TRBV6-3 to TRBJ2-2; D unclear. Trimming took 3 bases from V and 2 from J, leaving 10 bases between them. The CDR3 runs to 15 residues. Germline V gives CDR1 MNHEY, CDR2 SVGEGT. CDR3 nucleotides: TGTGCCAGCAGTTATTTCCCAGTTAACACCGGGGAGCTGTTTTTT. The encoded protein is CASSYFPVNTGELFF.

CDR3 in amino acids: CATSDWGNEQFF. The CDR3 region has the DNA TGTGCCACCAGTGATTGGGGCAATGAGCAGTTCTTC. The chain employs TRBV24-1 and TRBJ2-1; D call uncertain. Germline CDR1 and CDR2: KGHDR and SFDVKD. The CDR3 has 12 amino acids. Trimming removed 2 bases from V and 6 bases from J, with 4 bases in between.

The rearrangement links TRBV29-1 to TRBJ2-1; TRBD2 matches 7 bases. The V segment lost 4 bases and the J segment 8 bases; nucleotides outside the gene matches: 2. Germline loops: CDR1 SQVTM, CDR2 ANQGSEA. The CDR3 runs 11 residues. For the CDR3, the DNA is TGCAGCGTTGCGGGGGGAGATGAGCAGTTCTTC. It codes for CSVAGGDEQFF.

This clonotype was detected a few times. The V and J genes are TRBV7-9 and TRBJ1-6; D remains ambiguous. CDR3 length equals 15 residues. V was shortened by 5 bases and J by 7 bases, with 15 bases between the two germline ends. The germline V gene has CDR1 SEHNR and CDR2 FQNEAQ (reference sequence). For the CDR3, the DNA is TGTGCCAGCAGCCCATCTCGGGCTGGAAATTCACCCCTCCACTTT. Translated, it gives CASSPSRAGNSPLHF.

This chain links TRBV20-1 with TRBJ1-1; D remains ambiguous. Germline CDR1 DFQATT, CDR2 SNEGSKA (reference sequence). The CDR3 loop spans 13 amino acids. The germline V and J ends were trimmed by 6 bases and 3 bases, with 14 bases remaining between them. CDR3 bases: TGCAGTGCCGAGAACCAGCCCGACACTGAAGCTTTCTTT. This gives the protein CSAENQPDTEAFF.

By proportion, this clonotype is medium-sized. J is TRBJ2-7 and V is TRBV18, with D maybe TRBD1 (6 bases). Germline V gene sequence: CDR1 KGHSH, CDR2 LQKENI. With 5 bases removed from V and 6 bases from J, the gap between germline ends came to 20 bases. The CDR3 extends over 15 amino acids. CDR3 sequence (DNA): TGTGCCAGCTCAGTTGAACAGGGAATTAGGTTCGAGCAGTACTTC. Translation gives CASSVEQGIRFEQYF.

The CDR3 coding sequence is TGCAGTGCTAGAGGCCAGGGGGCCTCACAAGAGACCCAGTACTTC. Its translation is CSARGQGASQETQYF. This chain connects TRBV20-1 to TRBJ2-5, with 8 bases lining up with TRBD1. CDR1 DFQATT and CDR2 SNEGSKA come from the germline V gene (reference sequence). The CDR3 runs to 15 residues. With V trimmed by 1 base and J by 2 bases, 6 bases remained unmatched.

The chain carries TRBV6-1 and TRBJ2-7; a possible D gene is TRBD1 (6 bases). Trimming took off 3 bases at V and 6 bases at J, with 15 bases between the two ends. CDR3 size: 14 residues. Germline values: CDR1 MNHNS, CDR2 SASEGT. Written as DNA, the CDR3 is TGTGCCAGCAGTGAGAGGGGGACGGTAGGCGAGCAGTACTTC. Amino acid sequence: CASSERGTVGEQYF.

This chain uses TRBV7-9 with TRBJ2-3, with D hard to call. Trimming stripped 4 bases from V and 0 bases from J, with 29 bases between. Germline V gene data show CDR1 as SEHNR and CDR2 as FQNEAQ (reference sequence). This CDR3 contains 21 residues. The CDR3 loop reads CASSSRPGEATLTDSTDTQYF. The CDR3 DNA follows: TGTGCCAGCAGCTCCCGTCCTGGGGAAGCGACGCTTACTGATAGCACAGATACGCAGTATTTT.

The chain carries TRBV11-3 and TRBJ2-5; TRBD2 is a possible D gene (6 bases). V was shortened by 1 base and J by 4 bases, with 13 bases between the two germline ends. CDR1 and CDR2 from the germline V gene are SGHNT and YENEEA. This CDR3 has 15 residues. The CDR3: CASSLGSGEVETQYF. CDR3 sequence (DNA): TGTGCCAGCAGCTTAGGATCGGGGGAGGTAGAGACCCAGTACTTC. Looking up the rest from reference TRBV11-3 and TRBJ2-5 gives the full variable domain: EAGVVQSPRYKIIEKKQPVAFWCNPISGHNTLYWYLQNLGQGPELLIRYENEEAVDDSQLPKDRFSAERLKGVDSTLKIQPAELGDSAVYLCASSLGSGEVETQYFGPGTRLLVL.

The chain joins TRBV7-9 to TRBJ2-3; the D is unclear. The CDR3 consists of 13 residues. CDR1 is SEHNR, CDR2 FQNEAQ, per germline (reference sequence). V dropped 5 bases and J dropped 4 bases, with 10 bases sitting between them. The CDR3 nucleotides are TGTGCCAGCAGCCCGCGGACGGCAGATACGCAGTATTTT. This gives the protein CASSPRTADTQYF.

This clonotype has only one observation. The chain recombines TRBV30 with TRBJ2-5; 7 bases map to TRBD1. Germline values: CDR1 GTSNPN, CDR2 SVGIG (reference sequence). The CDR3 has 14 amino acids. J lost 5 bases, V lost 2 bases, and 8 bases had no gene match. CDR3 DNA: TGTGCCTGGAGTTCCAAAGGGGGCCTGGAGACCCAGTACTTC. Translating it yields CAWSSKGGLETQYF.